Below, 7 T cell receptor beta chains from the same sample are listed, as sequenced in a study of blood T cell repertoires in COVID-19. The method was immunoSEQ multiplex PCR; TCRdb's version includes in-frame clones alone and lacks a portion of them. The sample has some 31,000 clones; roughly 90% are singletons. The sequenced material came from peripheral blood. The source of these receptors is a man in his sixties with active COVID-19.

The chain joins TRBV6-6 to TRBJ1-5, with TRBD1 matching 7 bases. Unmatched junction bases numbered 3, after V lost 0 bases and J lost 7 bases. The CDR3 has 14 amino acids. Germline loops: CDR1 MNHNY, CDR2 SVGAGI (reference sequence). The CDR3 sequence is CASSYSTGSQPQHF. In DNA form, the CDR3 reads TGTGCCAGCAGTTACTCGACAGGGAGCCAGCCCCAGCATTTT.

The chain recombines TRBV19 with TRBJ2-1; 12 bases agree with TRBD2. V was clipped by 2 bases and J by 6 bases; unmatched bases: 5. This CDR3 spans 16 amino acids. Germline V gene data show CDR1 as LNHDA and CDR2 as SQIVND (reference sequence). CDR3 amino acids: CASSIYGTSGPNEQFF. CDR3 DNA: TGTGCCAGTAGTATATACGGGACTAGCGGGCCCAATGAGCAGTTCTTC.

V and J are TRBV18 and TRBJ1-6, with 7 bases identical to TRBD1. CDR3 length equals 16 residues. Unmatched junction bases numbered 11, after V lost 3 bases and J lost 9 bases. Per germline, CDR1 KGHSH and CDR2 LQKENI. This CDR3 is CASSPPSRQGGSPLHF. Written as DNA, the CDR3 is TGTGCCAGCTCACCCCCGTCCCGACAGGGAGGTTCACCCCTCCACTTT. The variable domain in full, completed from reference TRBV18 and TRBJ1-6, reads NAGVMQNPRHLVRRRGQEARLRCSPMKGHSHVYWYRQLPEEGLKFMVYLQKENIIDESGMPKERFSAEFPKEGPSILRIQQVVRGDSAAYFCASSPPSRQGGSPLHFGNGTRLTVT.

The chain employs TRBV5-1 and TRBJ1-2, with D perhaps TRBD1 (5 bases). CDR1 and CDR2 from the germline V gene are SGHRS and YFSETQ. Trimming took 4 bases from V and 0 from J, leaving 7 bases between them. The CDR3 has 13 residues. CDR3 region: CASSRGANYGYTF. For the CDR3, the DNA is TGCGCCAGCAGCAGGGGCGCTAACTATGGCTACACCTTC.

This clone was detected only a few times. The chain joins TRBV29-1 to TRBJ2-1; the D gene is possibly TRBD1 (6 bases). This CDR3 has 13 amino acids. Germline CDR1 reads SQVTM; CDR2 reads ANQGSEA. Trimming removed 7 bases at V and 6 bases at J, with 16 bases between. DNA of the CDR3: TGCAGCGCCCGTCAACAGGGATCCAATGAGCAGTTCTTC. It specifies CSARQQGSNEQFF.

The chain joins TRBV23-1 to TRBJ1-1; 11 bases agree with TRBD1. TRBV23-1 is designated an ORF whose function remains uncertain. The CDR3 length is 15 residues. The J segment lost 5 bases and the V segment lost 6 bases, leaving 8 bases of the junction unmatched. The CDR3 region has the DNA TGCGCCAGCAGACGCCCCGGGACAGGGGGGACTGAAGCTTTCTTT. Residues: CASRRPGTGGTEAFF.

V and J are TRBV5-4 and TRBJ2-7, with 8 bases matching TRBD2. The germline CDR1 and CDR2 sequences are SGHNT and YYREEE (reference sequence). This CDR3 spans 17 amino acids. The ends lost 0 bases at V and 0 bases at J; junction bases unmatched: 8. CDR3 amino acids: CASSLGPGGGISYEQYF. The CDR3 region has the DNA TGTGCCAGCAGCTTGGGCCCGGGCGGGGGGATCTCCTACGAGCAGTACTTC. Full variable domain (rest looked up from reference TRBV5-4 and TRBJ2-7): ETGVTQSPTHLIKTRGQQVTLRCSSQSGHNTVSWYQQALGQGPQFIFQYYREEENGRGNFPPRFSGLQFPNYSSELNVNALELDDSALYLCASSLGPGGGISYEQYFGPGTRLTVT.